A selection of T cell receptor beta chains follows, all from one sample in a study of OX40 agonist ivuxolimab in advanced cancers. Clones were read by immunoSEQ multiplex PCR, and TCRdb kept only the in-frame ones, dropping some. The sample contains about 69,000 clones, approximately 87% of which appear only once. The specimen was CD4+ or CD8+ T cells sorted from blood, collected in a trial of the OX40 agonist ivuxolimab. These receptors came from an adult with an advanced solid tumor such as melanoma, head and neck, liver or kidney cancer. The CDR3 runs from the conserved cysteine through the conserved F or W. D genes are given only for firm matches. The size of a clone is reported for some rows only, either as once, few or many, or as a class for expanded clones.

>NA|TRBJ2-5|NA|TRBV9
TGTGCCAGCAGCCAAGGACAGATTCAAGAGACCCAGTACTTC
CASSQGQIQETQYF
>NA|TRBJ2-2|NA|TRBV7-2
TGTGCCAGCAGCTTAGTGAGGGGGGGAGCCGGGGAGCTGTTTTTT
CASSLVRGGAGELFF
>TRBD2|TRBJ2-1|NA|TRBV5-1
TGCGCCAGCAGCATCCGGACTAGCGGGCTCCTTGAAAATGAGCAGTTCTTC
CASSIRTSGLLENEQFF
>NA|TRBJ2-1|NA|TRBV19
TGTGCCAGTAGGTATAGGTCCGGGGCCGTTGTCGGGGAGCAGTTCTTC
CASRYRSGAVVGEQFF
>NA|TRBJ1-5|NA|TRBV6-5
TGTGCCAGCAGTCCCGGGACATTTAGCAATCAGCCCCAGCATTTT
CASSPGTFSNQPQHF
>TRBD1|TRBJ1-6|NA|TRBV5-4
TGTGCCAGCAGCTTGATGTCAGGGGGCCACTCACCCCTCCACTTT
CASSLMSGGHSPLHF
>TRBD1|TRBJ1-2|NA|TRBV27
TGTGCCAGCAGTTCCGAGGGGGCTCGAAGGTATGGCTACACCTTC
CASSSEGARRYGYTF
>NA|TRBJ2-7|NA|TRBV6-5
TGTGCCAGCAGTTACACGGATACCTACGAGCAGTACTTC
CASSYTDTYEQYF
>NA|TRBJ1-5|once|TRBV30
TGTGCCTGGAGTGTTAGGACAGCAGTCTTGGGCAATCAGCCCCAGCATTTT
CAWSVRTAVLGNQPQHF
>NA|TRBJ1-2|NA|TRBV6-5
TGTGCCAGCAGTGCCCAGACAGCCAACTATGGCTACACCTTC
CASSAQTANYGYTF
>NA|TRBJ2-3|NA|TRBV30
TGTGCCTGGCTCCAGGGCCTGGGAAGCACAGATACGCAGTATTTT
CAWLQGLGSTDTQYF
>NA|TRBJ2-1|NA|TRBV5-1
TGCGCCAGCAGCTTTGGCGGGTTCTCCTACAATGAGCAGTTCTTC
CASSFGGFSYNEQFF
>TRBD1|TRBJ2-4|NA|TRBV2
TGTGCCAGTTTCCGTGACAGGGGGCTTATAGCCAAAAACATTCAGTACTTC
CASFRDRGLIAKNIQYF
>NA|TRBJ1-2|NA|TRBV7-9
TGTGCCAGCAGCTCTAGGGGGGATAACTATGGCTACACCTTC
CASSSRGDNYGYTF
>NA|TRBJ2-4|NA|TRBV7-9
TGTGCCAGCAGCTTATATGGGAGTGGGTTAGCCAAAAACATTCAGTACTTC
CASSLYGSGLAKNIQYF
>NA|TRBJ2-5|NA|TRBV11-3
TGTGCCAGCAGCTTTCAGGGTGGTGGAGAGACCCAGTACTTC
CASSFQGGGETQYF
>NA|TRBJ1-1|NA|TRBV7-2
TGTGCCAGCAGCTTATTTATGAACACTGAAGCTTTCTTT
CASSLFMNTEAFF
>TRBD1|TRBJ2-7|NA|TRBV10-3
TGTGCCATTAGAACAGGGGGTCGGGACGAGCAGTACTTC
CAIRTGGRDEQYF
>TRBD1|TRBJ1-1|NA|TRBV25-1
TGTGCCAGCAGTCCCTACGGGACAGTCAGGAGAGGCACTGAAGCTTTCTTT
CASSPYGTVRRGTEAFF
>NA|TRBJ1-1|NA|TRBV7-9
TGTGCCAGCAGCCTCGGGATGGCCAGTATGAACACTGAAGCTTTCTTT
CASSLGMASMNTEAFF
>NA|TRBJ1-1|NA|TRBV2
TGTGCCAGCATTACCATCTATTTCGGGAGGGGGGACACTGAAGCTTTCTTT
CASITIYFGRGDTEAFF
>NA|TRBJ2-7|NA|TRBV11-2
TGTGCCAGCAGCTTAGAGTTGGAGGGATCCTACGAGCAGTACTTC
CASSLELEGSYEQYF
>NA|TRBJ1-6|NA|TRBV5-4
TGTGCCAGCAGCTTAACACAGGGCGATTCACCCCTCCACTTT
CASSLTQGDSPLHF